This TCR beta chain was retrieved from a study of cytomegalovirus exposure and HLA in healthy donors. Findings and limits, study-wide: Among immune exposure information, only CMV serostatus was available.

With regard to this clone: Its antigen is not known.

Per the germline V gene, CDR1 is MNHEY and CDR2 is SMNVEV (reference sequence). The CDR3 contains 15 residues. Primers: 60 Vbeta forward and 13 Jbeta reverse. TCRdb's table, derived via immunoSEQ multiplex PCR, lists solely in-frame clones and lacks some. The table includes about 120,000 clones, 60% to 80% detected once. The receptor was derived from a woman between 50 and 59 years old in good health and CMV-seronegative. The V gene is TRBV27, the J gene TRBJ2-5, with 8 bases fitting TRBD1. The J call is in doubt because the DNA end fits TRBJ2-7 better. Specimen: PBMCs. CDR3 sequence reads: CASSLTGTGPHEQYF. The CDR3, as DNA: TGTGCCAGCAGTCTAACCGGGACAGGACCCCACGAGCAGTACTTC.